What follows are 27 T cell receptor beta chains derived from one specimen sequenced in a study of OX40 agonist ivuxolimab in advanced cancers. The data were produced by immunoSEQ multiplex PCR, yet TCRdb's version contains in-frame clones alone and is incomplete. Of tens of thousands of clones listed, approximately 92% are singletons. Here the sequenced sample was CD4+ or CD8+ T cells sorted from blood, taken in a trial of the OX40 agonist ivuxolimab. Receptors originate from an adult with an advanced solid tumor such as melanoma, head and neck, liver or kidney cancer.

This chain links TRBV7-9 with TRBJ2-4; either TRBD1 or TRBD2 may supply D (5 bases each). Germline V gene data show CDR1 as SEHNR and CDR2 as FQNEAQ (reference sequence). The CDR3 extends over 19 amino acids. Between the trimmed V and J ends, which lost 1 base and 0 bases, there was a span of 19 bases. CDR3 nucleotide sequence: TGTGCCAGCAGCTTAGTTTATCCAGGGAGAAGGTTAGCCAAAAACATTCAGTACTTC. Translation gives CASSLVYPGRRLAKNIQYF.

This clone was observed a handful of times. The rearrangement joins TRBV7-2 to TRBJ1-5; D is ambiguous. The V gene's germline CDR1 is SGHTA and CDR2 FQGNSA. The ends were cut back, 5 bases at V and 7 bases at J, with 15 bases in the middle. The CDR3 totals 14 residues. Written as DNA, the CDR3 is TGTGCCAGCAGCCTTTATGGGGAAAGGCAGCCCCAGCATTTT. It specifies CASSLYGERQPQHF.

The chain employs TRBV28 and TRBJ1-3; possible D gene TRBD1, 6 bases. Germline values: CDR1 MDHEN, CDR2 SYDVKM. V shed 7 bases and J shed 0 bases, with 16 bases lying between them. The CDR3 spans 16 residues. The CDR3 nucleotides are TGTGCCAGCACTTCCGGGACATCGGTCTCTGGAAACACCATATATTTT. Translating it yields CASTSGTSVSGNTIYF.

V usage is TRBV30 and J usage is TRBJ2-1, with D perhaps TRBD2 (6 bases). V was trimmed by 0 bases and J by 10 bases, leaving 10 bases between them. From germline, CDR1 is GTSNPN and CDR2 SVGIG (reference sequence). The CDR3 covers 12 residues. CDR3 in DNA: TGTGCCTGGAGTGTACCGGGGGTAGAGCAGTTCTTC. Translated, it gives CAWSVPGVEQFF.

This clone came up a few times. The V call is TRBV19, the J call TRBJ2-7; a possible D gene is TRBD1 (6 bases). Germline V gives CDR1 LNHDA, CDR2 SQIVND (reference sequence). The V end lost 5 bases, the J end lost 2 bases, and 7 bases lay between the germline ends. The CDR3 is 12 amino acids. The CDR3 DNA sequence: TGTGCCAGTAGTCAGGGGACCTACGAGCAGTACTTC. It yields the protein CASSQGTYEQYF.

The table lists this clone with a few counts. This chain joins TRBV7-2 and TRBJ1-5; D unresolved. Germline V CDR1 and CDR2: SGHTA, FQGNSA. V lost 1 base and J 3 bases, leaving 7 bases between the germline ends. CDR3 length: 14 amino acids. CDR3 loop: CASSLDGINQPQHF. CDR3 in DNA: TGTGCCAGCAGCTTAGATGGGATCAATCAGCCCCAGCATTTT. Full variable domain (outside the CDR3, taken from reference TRBV7-2 and TRBJ1-5): GAGVSQSPSNKVTEKGKDVELRCDPISGHTALYWYRQSLGQGLEFLIYFQGNSAPDKSGLPSDRFSAERTGGSVSTLTIQRTQQEDSAVYLCASSLDGINQPQHFGDGTRLSIL.

This chain links TRBV19 with TRBJ2-7; maybe TRBD1 (5 bases). The V end was cut by 2 bases, the J end by 3 bases, with 11 bases between. In germline, CDR1 is LNHDA, CDR2 SQIVND (reference sequence). The CDR3 totals 14 residues. CDR3 sequence (DNA): TGTGCCAGTAGTATATTTGGCAGGGACTACGAGCAGTACTTC. Its protein product is CASSIFGRDYEQYF.

The V gene is TRBV28, the J gene TRBJ2-6; no reliable D call. This CDR3 region has 12 residues. Trimming cost V 8 bases and J 3 bases, with 5 bases left between them. CDR1 MDHEN and CDR2 SYDVKM come from the germline V gene. This CDR3 reads CASRSGANVLTF. DNA for the CDR3: TGTGCCAGCCGAAGTGGGGCCAACGTCCTGACTTTC.

The genes are TRBV30 and TRBJ1-4, with 7 bases fitting TRBD1. The trim removed 0 bases at V and 4 bases at J, leaving 5 bases unmatched. This CDR3 region has 15 residues. Germline V CDR1 and CDR2: GTSNPN, SVGIG (reference sequence). The CDR3, as DNA: TGTGCCTGGAGTGTAGGGGACAGCCGTAATGAAAAACTGTTTTTT. Amino acids: CAWSVGDSRNEKLFF.

The chain carries TRBV6-1 and TRBJ2-1; either TRBD1 or TRBD2 may supply D (5 bases each). CDR1 is MNHNS, CDR2 SASEGT, per germline. Trimming removed 7 bases from V and 8 bases from J, with 21 bases in between. CDR3 length: 15 amino acids. CDR3 in amino acids: CASTPNYDGADEQFF. Written as DNA, the CDR3 is TGTGCCAGCACCCCCAACTACGACGGGGCGGATGAGCAGTTCTTC.

This clone was recorded once. The genes are TRBV4-3 and TRBJ1-2; D is ambiguous. V gave up 0 bases and J gave up 3 bases, with 11 bases separating them. Germline V lookup: CDR1 LGHNA, CDR2 YSLEER. The CDR3 is 15 residues long. As DNA, the CDR3 is TGCGCCAGCAGCCAAGATGGCAGGAAGGACTATGGCTACACCTTC. This sequence encodes CASSQDGRKDYGYTF.

J is TRBJ1-3 and V is TRBV30; D remains unclear. The germline gives CDR1 GTSNPN, CDR2 SVGIG (reference sequence). The CDR3 contains 13 residues. V was clipped by 0 bases and J by 4 bases, with 7 bases between them. The CDR3 spells CAWSVNSGNTIYF. CDR3 bases: TGTGCCTGGAGTGTAAACTCCGGAAACACCATATATTTT.

The gene calls are TRBV27 and TRBJ2-7; TRBD1 matches 8 bases. The length of the CDR3 is 14 residues. Trimming removed 7 bases from V and 0 bases from J; junction bases left unmatched: 5. CDR1 is MNHEY and CDR2 is SMNVEV in the germline V gene (reference sequence). CDR3 DNA sequence: TGTGCCAGCACGAGACAGGGGACCTCCTACGAGCAGTACTTC. This codes for CASTRQGTSYEQYF.

The chain uses TRBV9 and TRBJ1-2; 8 bases align to TRBD1. The CDR3 totals 12 residues. Trimming removed 4 bases from V and 7 bases from J; junction bases left unmatched: 3. Germline-derived CDR1 and CDR2 are SGDLS and YYNGEE. The CDR3 spells CASSPGQGGYTF. DNA for the CDR3: TGTGCCAGCAGCCCCGGACAGGGTGGCTACACCTTC. Filled out from reference TRBV9 and TRBJ1-2, the complete variable domain reads DSGVTQTPKHLITATGQRVTLRCSPRSGDLSVYWYQQSLDQGLQFLIQYYNGEERAKGNILERFSAQQFPDLHSELNLSSLELGDSALYFCASSPGQGGYTFGSGTRLTVV.

CDR3 nucleotide sequence: TGTGCCAGCAGCGGGGGGACAGGGGGTCCCTACGAGCAGTACTTC. It encodes CASSGGTGGPYEQYF. The chain recombines TRBV9 with TRBJ2-7, with TRBD1 matching 11 bases. Germline CDR1 SGDLS, CDR2 YYNGEE. V dropped 3 bases and J dropped 2; count of bases not matched to a gene: 4. The CDR3 totals 15 residues.

This clone appeared a single time. This sequence joins TRBV21-1 and TRBJ1-2; the tabulated D call, TRBD1, remains unverified against the DNA. TRBV21-1 is described as a pseudogene. This CDR3 has 14 amino acids. This CDR3 reads CASTLGQASYGYTF. CDR3 DNA: TGTGCCAGCACCCTTGGACAGGCAAGCTATGGCTACACCTTC.

The V gene is TRBV6-1, the J gene TRBJ1-6; D perhaps matches TRBD1 (5 bases). The CDR3 loop spans 13 amino acids. With 7 bases removed from V and 6 bases from J, the gap between germline ends came to 10 bases. The germline CDR1 and CDR2 sequences are MNHNS and SASEGT. This CDR3 is CASTTGSNSPLHF. The CDR3 bases are TGTGCCAGCACTACAGGTTCTAATTCACCCCTCCACTTT.

This chain links TRBV20-1 with TRBJ2-7; D unclear. The germline CDR1 and CDR2 sequences are DFQATT and SNEGSKA (reference sequence). The CDR3 has 10 residues. Trimming cost V 8 bases and J 6 bases, with 11 bases left between them. CDR3 protein: CSSATREQYF. CDR3 nucleotide sequence: TGCAGTTCTGCAACGCGCGAGCAGTACTTC.

This chain joins TRBV28 and TRBJ1-1, with TRBD1 as a possible D gene (6 bases). The CDR3 runs 16 residues. The germline V gene has CDR1 MDHEN and CDR2 SYDVKM. V lost 2 bases and J 0 bases, leaving 13 bases between the germline ends. The CDR3: CASSLIGQSMNTEAFF. DNA of the CDR3: TGTGCCAGCAGTTTAATCGGACAGTCCATGAACACTGAAGCTTTCTTT.

V usage is TRBV19 and J usage is TRBJ1-3; 7 nucleotides match TRBD1. This CDR3 spans 16 amino acids. From germline, CDR1 is LNHDA and CDR2 SQIVND (reference sequence). Unmatched junction bases numbered 10, after V lost 4 bases and J lost 4 bases. The CDR3 region has the DNA TGTGCCAGTAGTACATACGACAGGGTAATCGGAAACACCATATATTTT. This encodes CASSTYDRVIGNTIYF.

As concerns this clone: This same CDR3 is encoded by further DNA sequences in the sample. The chain carries TRBV7-9 and TRBJ1-5, with no clear D. CDR3 length equals 13 residues. Germline V gives CDR1 SEHNR, CDR2 FQNEAQ (reference sequence). V lost 1 base, J lost 4 bases, and 5 bases lay in between. CDR3 protein: CASSLDGNQPQHF. For the CDR3, the DNA is TGTGCCAGCAGCTTAGACGGGAATCAGCCCCAGCATTTT. Combining the CDR3 with reference TRBV7-9 and TRBJ1-5 gives the whole variable domain DTGVSQNPRHKITKRGQNVTFRCDPISEHNRLYWYRQTLGQGPEFLTYFQNEAQLEKSRLLSDRFSAERPKGSFSTLEIQRTEQGDSAMYLCASSLDGNQPQHFGDGTRLSIL.

With respect to this clone: Because the CDR3's place on the DNA is in doubt, the DNA is left out and the CDR3 is given as listed by TCRdb. V gene TRBV19 combines with J gene TRBJ1-4; the table assigns TRBD1, which was not confirmed against the DNA. The germline gives CDR1 LNHDA, CDR2 SQIVND (reference sequence). Inclusive of both ends, the CDR3 amounts to 16 amino acids. CDR3 protein: CASSLWRGTGSEKLFF.

V gene TRBV7-3 combines with J gene TRBJ2-3, with D perhaps matching TRBD1 (5 bases). The CDR3 runs to 14 residues. Trimming took 2 bases from V and 4 from J, leaving 10 bases between them. Germline values: CDR1 SGHTA, CDR2 FQGTGA. The CDR3 DNA reads TGTGCCAGCAGCTTACAGGGATGGGCAGATACGCAGTATTTT. It codes for CASSLQGWADTQYF.

The chain carries TRBV5-4 and TRBJ1-4, with D possibly being TRBD1 (6 bases). CDR1 and CDR2 from the germline V gene are SGHNT and YYREEE (reference sequence). Trimming cost V 1 base and J 5 bases, with 9 bases left between them. The CDR3 has 14 amino acids. The CDR3 region has the DNA TGTGCCAGCAGCTTGCCAGGGGCGAATGAAAAACTGTTTTTT. Protein: CASSLPGANEKLFF.

The rearrangement joins TRBV5-1 to TRBJ1-4; no reliable D call. The V gene's germline CDR1 is SGHRS and CDR2 YFSETQ. The V end was cut by 5 bases, the J end by 0 bases, with 8 bases between. The CDR3 runs to 14 residues. This chain's CDR3 is CASRTSATNEKLFF. DNA for the CDR3: TGCGCCAGCAGGACCAGTGCAACTAATGAAAAACTGTTTTTT. Using reference TRBV5-1 and TRBJ1-4 for the parts outside the CDR3, the full variable domain is KAGVTQTPRYLIKTRGQQVTLSCSPISGHRSVSWYQQTPGQGLQFLFEYFSETQRNKGNFPGRFSGRQFSNSRSEMNVSTLELGDSALYLCASRTSATNEKLFFGSGTQLSVL.

J is TRBJ1-2 and V is TRBV30; D may be TRBD1 (5 bases). The V end was cut by 5 bases, the J end by 8 bases, with 24 bases between. Germline loops: CDR1 GTSNPN, CDR2 SVGIG (reference sequence). This CDR3 has 15 amino acids. The CDR3 nucleotides read TGTGCCTGGTTTGGCGACAGATGGGATTTAGGGGGCTACACCTTC. It codes for CAWFGDRWDLGGYTF.

The chain uses TRBV5-1 and TRBJ2-3, with no clear D. CDR3 length equals 14 residues. The germline gives CDR1 SGHRS, CDR2 YFSETQ. The V end lost 4 bases, the J end lost 6 bases, and 15 bases lay between the germline ends. The chain's CDR3 is CASSLREVRDTQYF. The CDR3 DNA sequence: TGCGCCAGCAGCCTTCGAGAAGTTCGGGATACGCAGTATTTT.